This TCR beta chain stems from a study of human T cells and chemical hapten exposure. Study-level information: Patch tests applied 0.01% DPC to the upper back, read at 6 days.

CDR1 is SGHTA and CDR2 is FQGNSA in the germline V gene. After removal of 3 bases from V and 7 bases from J, the junction contained 3 bases not matched to a gene. This CDR3 is built from 13 residues. Authors' data handling: Sequenced samples showed a median of approximately 96,000 TCRs each, with counts running from about 22,000 to 700,000. Each CDR3 protein is one row after TCRdb ran MiXCR on the RACE reads. For this entry, the V and J calls and clone size follow TCRdb and not the study's own pipeline. The sample lists about 120,000 distinct CDR3 sequences, 9% to 13% occurring once. Time point meaning: patch test 1, 2 weeks after DPC sensitization. Treatment denoted: therapeutic diphenylcyclopropenone sensitization with weekly scalp DPC.

The receptor comes from a woman in her fifties or sixties with alopecia areata. Some clones in this sample may be carry-over from other donors' samples. The J gene is TRBJ2-1, the V gene TRBV7-2; 7 nucleotides align to TRBD1. The material was whole blood, obtained in connection with sensitization to the hapten diphenylcyclopropenone (DPC). The CDR3 sequence is CASSFYRGNEQFF. The CDR3 DNA sequence: TGTGCCAGCAGCTTCTACAGGGGAAATGAGCAGTTCTTC.